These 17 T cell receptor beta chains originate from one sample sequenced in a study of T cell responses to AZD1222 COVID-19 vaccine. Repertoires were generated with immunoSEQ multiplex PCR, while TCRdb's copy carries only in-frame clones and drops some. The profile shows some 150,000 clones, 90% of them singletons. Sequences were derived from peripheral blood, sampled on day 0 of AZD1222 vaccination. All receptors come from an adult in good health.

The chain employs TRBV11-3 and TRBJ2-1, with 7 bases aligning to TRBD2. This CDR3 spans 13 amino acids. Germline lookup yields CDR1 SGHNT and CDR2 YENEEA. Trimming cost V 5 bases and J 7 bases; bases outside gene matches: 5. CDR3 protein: CASSPRGVNEQFF. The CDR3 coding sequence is TGTGCCAGCAGCCCCCGGGGGGTGAATGAGCAGTTCTTC.

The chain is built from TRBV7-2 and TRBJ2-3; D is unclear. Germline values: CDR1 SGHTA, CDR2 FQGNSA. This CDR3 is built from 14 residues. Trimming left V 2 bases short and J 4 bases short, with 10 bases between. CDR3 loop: CASSLLNPPDTQYF. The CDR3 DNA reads TGTGCCAGCAGCTTACTCAACCCCCCAGATACGCAGTATTTT.

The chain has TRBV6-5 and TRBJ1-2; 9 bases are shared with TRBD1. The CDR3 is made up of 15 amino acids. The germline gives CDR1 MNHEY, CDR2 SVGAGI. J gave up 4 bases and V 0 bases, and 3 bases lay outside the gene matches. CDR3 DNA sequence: TGTGCCAGCAGTTACTCGGGACAGGGATTCTATGGCTACACCTTC. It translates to CASSYSGQGFYGYTF.

The CDR3 protein is CATKGTGNTEAFF. As DNA, the CDR3 is TGTGCCACCAAGGGGACGGGGAACACTGAAGCTTTCTTT. The rearrangement uses TRBV27 and TRBJ1-1; weak D call: TRBD1 (5 bases). This CDR3 comprises 13 residues. Germline V gives CDR1 MNHEY, CDR2 SMNVEV (reference sequence). Trimming left V 10 bases short and J 1 base short, with 13 bases between.

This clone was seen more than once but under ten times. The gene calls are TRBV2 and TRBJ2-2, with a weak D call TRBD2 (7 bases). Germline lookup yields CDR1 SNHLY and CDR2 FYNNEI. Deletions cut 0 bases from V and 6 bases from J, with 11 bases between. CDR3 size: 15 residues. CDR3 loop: CASSEAGGAPGELFF. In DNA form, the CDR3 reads TGTGCCAGCAGTGAAGCTGGGGGGGCCCCCGGGGAGCTGTTTTTT.

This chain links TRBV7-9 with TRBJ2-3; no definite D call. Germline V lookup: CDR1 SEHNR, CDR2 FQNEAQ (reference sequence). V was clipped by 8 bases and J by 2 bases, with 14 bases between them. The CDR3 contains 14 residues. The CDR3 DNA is TGTGCCAGCGCCCGGGCGAGTTCCACAGATACGCAGTATTTT. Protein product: CASARASSTDTQYF.

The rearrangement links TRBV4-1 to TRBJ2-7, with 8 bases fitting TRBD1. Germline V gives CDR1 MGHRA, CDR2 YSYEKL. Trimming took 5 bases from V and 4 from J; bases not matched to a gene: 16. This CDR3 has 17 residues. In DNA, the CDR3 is TGCGCCAGCAGCGGTCAATCGGGGACAGGTCCCGCATACGAGCAGTACTTC. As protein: CASSGQSGTGPAYEQYF.

CDR3 amino acids: CASRPRRRGPQHF. The CDR3 DNA sequence: TGTGCCAGCAGACCCAGGCGTCGGGGCCCCCAGCATTTT. This chain links TRBV6-5 with TRBJ1-5; D possibly corresponds to TRBD1 (5 bases). The germline gives CDR1 MNHEY, CDR2 SVGAGI. There are 13 residues in the CDR3. Trimming cost V 6 bases and J 10 bases, with 16 bases left between them.

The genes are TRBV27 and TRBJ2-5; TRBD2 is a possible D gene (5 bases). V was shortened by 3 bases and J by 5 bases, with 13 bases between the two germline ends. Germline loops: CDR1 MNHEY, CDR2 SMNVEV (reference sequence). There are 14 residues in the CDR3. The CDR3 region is CASSFMRAGETQYF. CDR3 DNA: TGTGCCAGCAGTTTTATGAGGGCTGGGGAGACCCAGTACTTC.

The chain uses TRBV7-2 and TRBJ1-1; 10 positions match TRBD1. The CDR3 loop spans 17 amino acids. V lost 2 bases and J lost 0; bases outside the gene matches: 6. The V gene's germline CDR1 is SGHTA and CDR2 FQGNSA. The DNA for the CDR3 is TGTGCCAGCAGCTTATTTAGAGGGACAGGGGTGAACACTGAAGCTTTCTTT. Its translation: CASSLFRGTGVNTEAFF. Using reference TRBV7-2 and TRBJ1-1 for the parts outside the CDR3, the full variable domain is GAGVSQSPSNKVTEKGKDVELRCDPISGHTALYWYRQSLGQGLEFLIYFQGNSAPDKSGLPSDRFSAERTGGSVSTLTIQRTQQEDSAVYLCASSLFRGTGVNTEAFFGQGTRLTVV.

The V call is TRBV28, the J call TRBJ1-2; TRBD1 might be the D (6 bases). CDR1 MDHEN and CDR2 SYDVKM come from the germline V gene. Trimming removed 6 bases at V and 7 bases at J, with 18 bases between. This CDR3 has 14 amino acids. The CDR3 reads CASSPSWGGGGYTF. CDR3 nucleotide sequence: TGTGCCAGCAGCCCATCGTGGGGAGGGGGTGGCTACACCTTC.

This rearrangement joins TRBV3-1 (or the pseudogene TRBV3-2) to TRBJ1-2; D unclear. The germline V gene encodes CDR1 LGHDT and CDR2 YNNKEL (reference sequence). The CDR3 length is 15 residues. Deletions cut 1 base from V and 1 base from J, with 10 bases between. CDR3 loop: CASSQGFLGNYGYTF. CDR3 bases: TGTGCCAGCAGCCAAGGTTTCTTGGGTAACTATGGCTACACCTTC.

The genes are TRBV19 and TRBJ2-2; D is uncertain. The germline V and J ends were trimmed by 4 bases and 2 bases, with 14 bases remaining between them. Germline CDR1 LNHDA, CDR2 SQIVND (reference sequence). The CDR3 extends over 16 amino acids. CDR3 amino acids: CASSREWTGNTGELFF. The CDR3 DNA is TGTGCCAGTAGTAGGGAATGGACCGGTAACACCGGGGAGCTGTTTTTT.

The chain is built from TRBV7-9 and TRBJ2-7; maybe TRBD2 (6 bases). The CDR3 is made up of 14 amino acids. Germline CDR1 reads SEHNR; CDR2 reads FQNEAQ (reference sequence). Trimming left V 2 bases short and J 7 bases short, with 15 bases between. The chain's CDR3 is CASSLTGTSREQYF. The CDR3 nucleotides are TGTGCCAGCAGCTTAACCGGGACTTCGCGGGAGCAGTACTTC. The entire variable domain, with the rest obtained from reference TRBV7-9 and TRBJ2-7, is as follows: DTGVSQNPRHKITKRGQNVTFRCDPISEHNRLYWYRQTLGQGPEFLTYFQNEAQLEKSRLLSDRFSAERPKGSFSTLEIQRTEQGDSAMYLCASSLTGTSREQYFGPGTRLTVT.

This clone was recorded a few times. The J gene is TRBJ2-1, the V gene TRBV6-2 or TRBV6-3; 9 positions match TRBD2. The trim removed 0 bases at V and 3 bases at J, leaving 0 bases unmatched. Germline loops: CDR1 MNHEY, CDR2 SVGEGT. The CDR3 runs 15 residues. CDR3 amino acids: CASSYSLAGYNEQFF. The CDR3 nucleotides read TGTGCCAGCAGTTACTCACTAGCGGGCTACAATGAGCAGTTCTTC.

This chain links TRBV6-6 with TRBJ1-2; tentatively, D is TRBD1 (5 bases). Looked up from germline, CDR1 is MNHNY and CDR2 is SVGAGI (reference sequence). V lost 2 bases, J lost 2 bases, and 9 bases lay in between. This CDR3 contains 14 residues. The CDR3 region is CASSYPGRNYGYTF. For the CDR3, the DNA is TGTGCCAGCAGTTACCCGGGACGGAACTATGGCTACACCTTC.

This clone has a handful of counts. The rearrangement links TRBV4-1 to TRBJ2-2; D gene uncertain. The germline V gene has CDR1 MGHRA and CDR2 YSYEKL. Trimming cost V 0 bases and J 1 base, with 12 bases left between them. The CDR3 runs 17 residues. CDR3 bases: TGCGCCAGCAGCCAAGAGATTGGCGGCATGAACACCGGGGAGCTGTTTTTT. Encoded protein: CASSQEIGGMNTGELFF.